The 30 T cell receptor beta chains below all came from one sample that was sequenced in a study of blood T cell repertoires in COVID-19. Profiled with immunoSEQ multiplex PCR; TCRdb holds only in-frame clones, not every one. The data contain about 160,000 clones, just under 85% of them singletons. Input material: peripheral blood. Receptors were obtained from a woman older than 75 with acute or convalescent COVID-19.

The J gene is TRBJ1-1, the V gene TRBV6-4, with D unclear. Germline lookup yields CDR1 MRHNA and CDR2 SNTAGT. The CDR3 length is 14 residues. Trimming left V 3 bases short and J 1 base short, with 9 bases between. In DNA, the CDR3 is TGTGCCAGCAGTGAAGCAGGAGGGAACACTGAAGCTTTCTTT. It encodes CASSEAGGNTEAFF.

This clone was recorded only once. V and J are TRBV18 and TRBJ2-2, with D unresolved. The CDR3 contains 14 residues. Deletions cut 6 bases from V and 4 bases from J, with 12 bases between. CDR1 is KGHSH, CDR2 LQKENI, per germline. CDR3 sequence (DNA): TGTGCCAGCTCGGAGCTTCTCAGCACCGGGGAGCTGTTTTTT. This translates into CASSELLSTGELFF.

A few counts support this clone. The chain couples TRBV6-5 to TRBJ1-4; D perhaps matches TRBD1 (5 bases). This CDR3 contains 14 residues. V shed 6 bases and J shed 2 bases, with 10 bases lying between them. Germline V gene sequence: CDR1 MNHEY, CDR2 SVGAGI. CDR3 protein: CASRDSFTNEKLFF. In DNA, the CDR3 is TGTGCCAGCAGAGACAGCTTCACTAATGAAAAACTGTTTTTT.

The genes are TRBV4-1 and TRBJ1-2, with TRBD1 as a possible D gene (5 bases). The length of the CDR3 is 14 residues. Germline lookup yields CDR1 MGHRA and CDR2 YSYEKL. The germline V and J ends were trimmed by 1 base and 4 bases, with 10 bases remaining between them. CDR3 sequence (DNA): TGCGCCAGCAGCCAAGTATCAGGGATCTATGGCTACACCTTC. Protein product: CASSQVSGIYGYTF.

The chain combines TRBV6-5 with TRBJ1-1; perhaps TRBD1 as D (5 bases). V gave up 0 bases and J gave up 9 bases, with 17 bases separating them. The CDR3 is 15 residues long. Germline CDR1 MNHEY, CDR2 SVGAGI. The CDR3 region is CASSYSMVAGTKAFF. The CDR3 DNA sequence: TGTGCCAGCAGTTACTCAATGGTAGCGGGGACGAAAGCTTTCTTT.

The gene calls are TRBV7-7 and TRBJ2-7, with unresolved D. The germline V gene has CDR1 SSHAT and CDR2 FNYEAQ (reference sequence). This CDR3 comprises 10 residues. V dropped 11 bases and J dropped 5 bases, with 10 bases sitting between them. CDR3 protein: CAFTPDEQYF. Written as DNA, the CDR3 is TGTGCCTTCACCCCGGACGAGCAGTACTTC. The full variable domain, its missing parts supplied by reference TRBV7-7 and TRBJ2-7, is GAGVSQSPRYKVTKRGQDVTLRCDPISSHATLYWYQQALGQGPEFLTYFNYEAQPDKSGLPSDRFSAERPEGSISTLTIQRTEQRDSAMYRCAFTPDEQYFGPGTRLTVT.

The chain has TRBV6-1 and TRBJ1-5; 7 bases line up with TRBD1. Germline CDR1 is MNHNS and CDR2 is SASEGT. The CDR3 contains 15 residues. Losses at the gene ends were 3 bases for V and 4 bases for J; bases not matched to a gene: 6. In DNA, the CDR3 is TGTGCCAGCAGTGAGACGACAGGGATTAATCAGCCCCAGCATTTT. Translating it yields CASSETTGINQPQHF.

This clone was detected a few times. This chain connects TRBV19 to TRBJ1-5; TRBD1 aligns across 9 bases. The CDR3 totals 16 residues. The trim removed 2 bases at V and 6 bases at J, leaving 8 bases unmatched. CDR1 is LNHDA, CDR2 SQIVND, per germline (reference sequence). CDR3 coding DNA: TGTGCCAGTAGTATATCGGGACAGGGCGGCGCTCAGCCCCAGCATTTT. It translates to CASSISGQGGAQPQHF.

The CDR3 here is CSGAGSSLYEQYF. CDR3 in DNA: TGCAGCGGTGCCGGGAGCAGCTTGTACGAGCAGTACTTC. The chain uses TRBV29-1 and TRBJ2-7; a possible D gene is TRBD2 (6 bases). V gave up 7 bases and J gave up 4 bases, with 17 bases separating them. The CDR3 loop spans 13 amino acids. CDR1 is SQVTM, CDR2 ANQGSEA, per germline.

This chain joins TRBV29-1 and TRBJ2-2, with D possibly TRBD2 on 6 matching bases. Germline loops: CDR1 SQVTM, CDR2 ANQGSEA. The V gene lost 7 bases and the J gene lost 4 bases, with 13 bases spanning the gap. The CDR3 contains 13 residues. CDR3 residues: CSASVDTTGELFF. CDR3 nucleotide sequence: TGCAGCGCTAGCGTTGACACCACCGGGGAGCTGTTTTTT.

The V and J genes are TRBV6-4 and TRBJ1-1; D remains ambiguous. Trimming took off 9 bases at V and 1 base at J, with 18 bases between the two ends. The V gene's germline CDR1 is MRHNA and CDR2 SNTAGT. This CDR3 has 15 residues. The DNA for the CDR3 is TGTGCCAGTAAAGGTGGATCTGCAGGGAACACTGAAGCTTTCTTT. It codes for CASKGGSAGNTEAFF.

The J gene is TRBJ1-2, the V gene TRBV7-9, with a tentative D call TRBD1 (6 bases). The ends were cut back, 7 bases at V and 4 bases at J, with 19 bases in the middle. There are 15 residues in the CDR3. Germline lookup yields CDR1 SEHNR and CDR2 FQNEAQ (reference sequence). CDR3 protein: CASTPSLQGPYGYTF. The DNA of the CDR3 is TGTGCCAGCACCCCATCCCTGCAGGGGCCCTATGGCTACACCTTC.

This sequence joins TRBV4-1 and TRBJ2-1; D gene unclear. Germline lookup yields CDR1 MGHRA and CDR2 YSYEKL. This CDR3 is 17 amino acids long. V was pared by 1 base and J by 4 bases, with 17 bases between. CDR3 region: CASSQVWLSEQYNEQFF. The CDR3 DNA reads TGCGCCAGCAGCCAAGTGTGGTTAAGCGAGCAATACAATGAGCAGTTCTTC.

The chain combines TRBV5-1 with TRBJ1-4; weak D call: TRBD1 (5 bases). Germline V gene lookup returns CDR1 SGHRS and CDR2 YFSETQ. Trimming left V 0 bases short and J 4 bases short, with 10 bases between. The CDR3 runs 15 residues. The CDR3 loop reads CASSLVGVSNEKLFF. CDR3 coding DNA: TGCGCCAGCAGCTTGGTAGGGGTCAGTAATGAAAAACTGTTTTTT.

The CDR3 is CAWSDGSSGNTIYF. The CDR3 nucleotides are TGTGCCTGGAGTGACGGGAGCTCTGGAAACACCATATATTTT. The chain links TRBV30 to TRBJ1-3; D remains unclear. Germline V lookup: CDR1 GTSNPN, CDR2 SVGIG (reference sequence). V was cut by 1 base and J by 0 bases, with 7 bases left in between. The CDR3 runs to 14 residues.

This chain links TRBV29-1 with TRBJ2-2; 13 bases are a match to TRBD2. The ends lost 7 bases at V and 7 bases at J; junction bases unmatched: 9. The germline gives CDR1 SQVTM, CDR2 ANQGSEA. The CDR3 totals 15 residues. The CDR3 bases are TGCAGCGACCCCGGACTAGCGGGAGAAGACGGGGAGCTGTTTTTT. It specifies CSDPGLAGEDGELFF.

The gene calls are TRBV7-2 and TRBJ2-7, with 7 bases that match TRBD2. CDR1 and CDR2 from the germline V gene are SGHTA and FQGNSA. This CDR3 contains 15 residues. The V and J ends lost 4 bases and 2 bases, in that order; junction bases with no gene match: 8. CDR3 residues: CASSSTTAGTYEQYF. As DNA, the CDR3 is TGTGCCAGCAGCTCGACGACAGCGGGAACCTACGAGCAGTACTTC.

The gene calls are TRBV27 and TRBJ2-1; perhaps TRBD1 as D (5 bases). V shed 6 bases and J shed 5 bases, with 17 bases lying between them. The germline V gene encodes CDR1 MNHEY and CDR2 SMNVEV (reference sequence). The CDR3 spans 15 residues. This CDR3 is CASSLSRQGHNEQFF. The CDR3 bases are TGTGCCAGCAGCCTCTCCCGGCAGGGCCACAATGAGCAGTTCTTC.

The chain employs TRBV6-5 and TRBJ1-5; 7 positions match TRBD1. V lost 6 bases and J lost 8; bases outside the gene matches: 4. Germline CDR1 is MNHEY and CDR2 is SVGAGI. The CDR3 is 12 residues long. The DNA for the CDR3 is TGTGCCAGCAGACAGGGGAGAGAGCCCCAGCATTTT. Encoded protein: CASRQGREPQHF.

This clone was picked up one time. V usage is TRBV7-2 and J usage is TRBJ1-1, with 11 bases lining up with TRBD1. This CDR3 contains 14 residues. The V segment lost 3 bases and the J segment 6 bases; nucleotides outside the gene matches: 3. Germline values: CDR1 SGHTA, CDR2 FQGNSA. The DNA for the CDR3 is TGTGCCAGCAGCTTCCGGACAGGGGGCTCTGAAGCTTTCTTT. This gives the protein CASSFRTGGSEAFF.

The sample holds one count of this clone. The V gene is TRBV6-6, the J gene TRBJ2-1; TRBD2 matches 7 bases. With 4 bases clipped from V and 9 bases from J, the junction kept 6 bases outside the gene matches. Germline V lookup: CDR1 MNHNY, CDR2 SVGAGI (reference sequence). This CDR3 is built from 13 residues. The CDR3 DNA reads TGTGCCAGCAGTTCGACGTCTAGCGGTGAGCAGTTCTTC. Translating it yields CASSSTSSGEQFF.

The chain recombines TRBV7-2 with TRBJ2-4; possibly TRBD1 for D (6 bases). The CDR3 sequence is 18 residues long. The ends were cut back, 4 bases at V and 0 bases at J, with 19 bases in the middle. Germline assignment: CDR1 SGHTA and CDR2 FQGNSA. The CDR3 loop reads CASSYKTGQIIAKNIQYF. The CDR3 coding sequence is TGTGCCAGCAGCTACAAAACTGGACAGATCATAGCCAAAAACATTCAGTACTTC.

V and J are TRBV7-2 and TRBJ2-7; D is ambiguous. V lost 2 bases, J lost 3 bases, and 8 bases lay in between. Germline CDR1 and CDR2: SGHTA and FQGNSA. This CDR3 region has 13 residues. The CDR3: CASSLIPDYEQYF. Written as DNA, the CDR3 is TGTGCCAGCAGCTTAATTCCAGACTACGAGCAGTACTTC.

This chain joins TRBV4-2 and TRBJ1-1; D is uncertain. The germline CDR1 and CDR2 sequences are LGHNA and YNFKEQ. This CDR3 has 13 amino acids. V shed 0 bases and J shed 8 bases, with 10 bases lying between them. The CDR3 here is CASSQDRSTEAFF. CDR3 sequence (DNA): TGTGCCAGCAGCCAAGATCGGAGTACGGAAGCTTTCTTT.

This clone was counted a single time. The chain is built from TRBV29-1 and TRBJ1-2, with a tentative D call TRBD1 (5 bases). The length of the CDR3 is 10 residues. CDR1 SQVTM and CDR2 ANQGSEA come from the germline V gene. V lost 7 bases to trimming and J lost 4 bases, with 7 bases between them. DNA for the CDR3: TGCAGCGCCGACAGCTATGGCTACACCTTC. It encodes CSADSYGYTF.

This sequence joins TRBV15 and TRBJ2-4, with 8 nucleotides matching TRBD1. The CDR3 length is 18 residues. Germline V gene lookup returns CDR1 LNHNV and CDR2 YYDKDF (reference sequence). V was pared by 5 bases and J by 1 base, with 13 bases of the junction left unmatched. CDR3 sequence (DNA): TGTGCCACCAGCCCTCGGACAGGGAAGGACTATGCCAAAAACATTCAGTACTTC. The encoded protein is CATSPRTGKDYAKNIQYF.

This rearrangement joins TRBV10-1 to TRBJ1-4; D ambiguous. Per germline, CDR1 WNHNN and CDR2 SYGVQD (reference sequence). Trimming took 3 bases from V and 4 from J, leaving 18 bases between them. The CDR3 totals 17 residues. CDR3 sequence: CASSETGKRHGNEKLFF. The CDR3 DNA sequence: TGCGCCAGCAGTGAAACCGGGAAGAGACACGGTAATGAAAAACTGTTTTTT.

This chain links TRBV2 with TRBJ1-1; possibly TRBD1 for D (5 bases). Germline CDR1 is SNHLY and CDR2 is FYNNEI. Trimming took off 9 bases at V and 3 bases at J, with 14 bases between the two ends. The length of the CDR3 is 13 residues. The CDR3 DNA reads TGTGCCAGAAGTCTCCGGGGGGACACTGAAGCTTTCTTT. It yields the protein CARSLRGDTEAFF.

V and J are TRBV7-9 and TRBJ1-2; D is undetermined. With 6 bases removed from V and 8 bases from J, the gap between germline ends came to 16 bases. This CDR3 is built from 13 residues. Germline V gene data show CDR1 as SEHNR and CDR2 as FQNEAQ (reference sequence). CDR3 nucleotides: TGTGCCAGCAGATCGCGGGAGGTAGGGGGCTACACCTTC. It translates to CASRSREVGGYTF.

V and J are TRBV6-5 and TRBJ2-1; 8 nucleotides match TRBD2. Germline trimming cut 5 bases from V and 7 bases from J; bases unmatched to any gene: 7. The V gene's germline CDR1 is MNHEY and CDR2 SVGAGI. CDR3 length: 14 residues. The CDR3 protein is CASSTGLATNEQFF. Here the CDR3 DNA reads TGTGCCAGCAGTACCGGACTAGCTACAAATGAGCAGTTCTTC.